Listed below are T cell receptor beta chains from one sample, sequenced in a study of T cell repertoires in cytomegalovirus infection. From the reads, TCRdb called clonotypes with MiXCR, one entry per CDR3 protein. This table has about 130,000 distinct CDR3 sequences, approximately 9.2% appearing once. Sequenced input: PBMCs. The receptors stem from a human donor in good health (CMV status not recorded). Some clones in this sample may be carry-over from other donors' samples. Both conserved end residues are part of each CDR3. The D gene is left open where the match is weak. Size values are once, few and many counts, or a class for expanded clones, and some rows have none.

d_gene: .
j_gene: TRBJ1-5
v_gene: TRBV12-3/TRBV12-4
abundance: many
CDR3aa: CASSFSQGSGADQPQHF
CDR3nt: TGTGCCAGCAGTTTTTCGCAGGGTAGTGGCGCCGATCAGCCCCAGCATTTT

d_gene: .
j_gene: TRBJ1-6
v_gene: TRBV6-5
abundance: many
CDR3aa: CASSSITDSYYNSPLHF
CDR3nt: TGTGCCAGCAGTTCCATAACGGACAGTTACTATAATTCACCCCTCCACTTT

d_gene: .
j_gene: TRBJ2-1
v_gene: TRBV7-8
abundance: .
CDR3aa: CASSLIDSRVINEQFF
CDR3nt: TGTGCCAGCAGCTTAATCGACTCCCGGGTGATAAATGAGCAGTTCTTC

d_gene: .
j_gene: TRBJ1-2
v_gene: TRBV7-8
abundance: many
CDR3aa: CASSYQVSSAYTF
CDR3nt: TGTGCCAGCAGCTACCAGGTCTCAAGTGCCTACACCTTC

d_gene: .
j_gene: TRBJ1-1
v_gene: TRBV7-8
abundance: many
CDR3aa: CASSSKFDRAEAFF
CDR3nt: TGTGCCAGCAGCTCTAAATTCGACCGGGCTGAAGCTTTCTTT

d_gene: .
j_gene: TRBJ2-1
v_gene: TRBV24-1
abundance: .
CDR3aa: CATSDLGPYNEQFF
CDR3nt: TGTGCCACCAGTGACCTGGGACCCTACAATGAGCAGTTCTTC

d_gene: .
j_gene: TRBJ2-2
v_gene: TRBV7-2
abundance: many
CDR3aa: CASSLALGGELFF
CDR3nt: TGTGCCAGCAGCTTAGCTTTGGGCGGGGAGCTGTTTTTT

d_gene: .
j_gene: TRBJ2-7
v_gene: TRBV6-6
abundance: many
CDR3aa: CASSYSEGSGEQYF
CDR3nt: TGTGCCAGCAGTTACTCTGAGGGTTCAGGAGAGCAGTACTTC

d_gene: .
j_gene: TRBJ1-5
v_gene: TRBV19
abundance: many
CDR3aa: CASSIKRTQPQHF
CDR3nt: TGTGCCAGTAGTATCAAAAGGACTCAGCCCCAGCATTTT

d_gene: .
j_gene: TRBJ1-1
v_gene: TRBV6-5
abundance: many
CDR3aa: CASRSPAVAHEAFF
CDR3nt: TGTGCCAGCAGAAGTCCGGCAGTCGCACATGAAGCTTTCTTT

d_gene: .
j_gene: TRBJ1-5
v_gene: TRBV28
abundance: many
CDR3aa: CASSSANQPQHF
CDR3nt: TGTGCCAGCAGTTCAGCGAATCAGCCCCAGCATTTT

d_gene: TRBD1
j_gene: TRBJ2-5
v_gene: TRBV7-9
abundance: many
CDR3aa: CASSPTGQGGTQYF
CDR3nt: TGTGCCAGCAGCCCGACGGGACAGGGAGGGACCCAGTACTTC

d_gene: .
j_gene: TRBJ2-5
v_gene: TRBV2
abundance: .
CDR3aa: CASKRELATQYF
CDR3nt: TGTGCCAGCAAAAGGGAATTGGCGACCCAGTACTTC

d_gene: TRBD1
j_gene: TRBJ2-5
v_gene: TRBV20-1
abundance: few
CDR3aa: CSASAGTEETQYF
CDR3nt: TGCAGTGCTAGCGCCGGGACAGAAGAGACCCAGTACTTC

d_gene: .
j_gene: TRBJ1-1
v_gene: TRBV7-2
abundance: many
CDR3aa: CASSLGRRVGRNTEAFF
CDR3nt: TGTGCCAGCAGCTTAGGGCGTCGGGTAGGAAGGAACACTGAAGCTTTCTTT

d_gene: .
j_gene: TRBJ2-1
v_gene: TRBV3-1
abundance: many
CDR3aa: CASSRGQLRYNEQFF
CDR3nt: TGTGCCAGCAGCCGGGGCCAGCTCAGGTACAATGAGCAGTTCTTC

d_gene: TRBD1
j_gene: TRBJ2-2
v_gene: TRBV10-3
abundance: many
CDR3aa: CAITATGLTGELFF
CDR3nt: TGTGCCATCACTGCGACAGGGTTGACCGGGGAGCTGTTTTTT

d_gene: TRBD1
j_gene: TRBJ2-7
v_gene: TRBV12-3/TRBV12-4
abundance: many
CDR3aa: CASRAGQGSSTRISSYEQYF
CDR3nt: TGTGCCAGCAGAGCGGGACAGGGTAGCTCGACCCGGATCAGCTCCTACGAGCAGTACTTC

d_gene: TRBD2
j_gene: TRBJ2-1
v_gene: TRBV7-8
abundance: many
CDR3aa: CASSFLIGGGGGNNEQFF
CDR3nt: TGTGCCAGCAGCTTCCTTATCGGCGGGGGGGGGGGAAACAATGAGCAGTTCTTC

d_gene: .
j_gene: TRBJ1-6
v_gene: TRBV20-1
abundance: few
CDR3aa: CSALPSGGHNSPLHF
CDR3nt: TGCAGTGCTCTTCCTTCTGGAGGGCACAATTCACCCCTCCACTTT

d_gene: TRBD2
j_gene: TRBJ2-1
v_gene: TRBV9
abundance: .
CDR3aa: CASSVSTSGGSYNEQFF
CDR3nt: TGTGCCAGCAGCGTATCCACTAGCGGGGGGTCATACAATGAGCAGTTCTTC

d_gene: TRBD2
j_gene: TRBJ2-7
v_gene: TRBV5-1
abundance: .
CDR3aa: CASSLGTGGTYEQYF
CDR3nt: TGCGCCAGCAGCTTGGGGACGGGGGGAACCTACGAGCAGTACTTC

d_gene: .
j_gene: TRBJ2-5
v_gene: TRBV7-6
abundance: many
CDR3aa: CASSLESRYQETQYF
CDR3nt: TGTGCCAGCAGCTTAGAGTCGCGGTACCAAGAGACCCAGTACTTC